A single sample is the source of the 30 T cell receptor beta chains below, sequenced in a study of blood T cell repertoires in COVID-19 (dated by TCRdb to the early 2020s). Library creation used the immunoSEQ multiplex PCR assay. TCRdb obtained this table from immuneACCESS and retained in-frame rearrangements with V and J assigned. These tables miss some clones; where compared with another copy, unresolved V genes account for less than half of the shortfall, and the remainder is unexplained. The sample table records 200,000 to 250,000 clones; 75% to 85% of these occur just once. Jointly, the top ten make up approximately 13% of the sample. Sequenced: peripheral blood. The receptors stem from a human donor in a cohort sampled during active COVID-19.

In DNA, the CDR3 is TGTGCCAGCAGTGAAGAGGGTGCGGGTAAAAACATTCAGTACTTC. It specifies CASSEEGAGKNIQYF. The V call is TRBV2, the J call TRBJ2-4, with D possibly being TRBD2 (5 bases). CDR3 length: 15 residues. Trimming cost V 1 base and J 4 bases, with 11 bases left between them. Germline V gene lookup returns CDR1 SNHLY and CDR2 FYNNEI.

This clone came up a few times. The chain combines TRBV7-9 with TRBJ2-1; TRBD2 matches at 7 bases. The CDR3 sequence is 17 residues long. The V and J ends lost 1 base and 5 bases, in that order; junction bases with no gene match: 11. Per the germline V gene, CDR1 is SEHNR and CDR2 is FQNEAQ (reference sequence). As DNA, the CDR3 is TGTGCCAGCAGCTTAGGACGGCTAGCGGAGACAGACAATGAGCAGTTCTTC. As protein: CASSLGRLAETDNEQFF.

This clone was observed many times. The chain carries TRBV5-1 and TRBJ2-1; 10 nucleotides match TRBD2. Looked up from germline, CDR1 is SGHRS and CDR2 is YFSETQ. Trimming at V came to 4 bases and at J to 8 bases, leaving 12 bases not matched to a gene. CDR3 length: 16 amino acids. Here the CDR3 DNA reads TGCGCCAGCAGCGTCTCTAGCGGGAGTTTCGCCGATGAGCAGTTCTTC. Its protein product is CASSVSSGSFADEQFF.

The J gene is TRBJ2-3, the V gene TRBV10-1; 10 bases line up with TRBD2. The CDR3 runs 12 residues. Germline-derived CDR1 and CDR2 are WNHNN and SYGVQD (reference sequence). DNA of the CDR3: TGCGCTTGGAGGACTAGCGGTTGGGAGCAGTATTTT. It codes for CAWRTSGWEQYF.

J is TRBJ2-7 and V is TRBV5-1; 12 bases are a match to TRBD1. Germline CDR1 and CDR2: SGHRS and YFSETQ. Trimming removed 2 bases from V and 1 base from J; junction bases left unmatched: 4. The CDR3 sequence is 16 residues long. The CDR3 bases are TGCGCCAGCAGCTTTGGGGACAGGGGGCCTTCCTACGAGCAGTACTTC. As protein: CASSFGDRGPSYEQYF.

V gene TRBV30 combines with J gene TRBJ2-5, with 10 bases fitting TRBD2. CDR3 length: 15 residues. V lost 0 bases to trimming and J lost 5 bases; unmatched junction nucleotides: 6. Germline V gene sequence: CDR1 GTSNPN, CDR2 SVGIG (reference sequence). The CDR3 loop is CAWSVGAGGLETQYF. The CDR3 DNA reads TGTGCCTGGAGTGTGGGAGCGGGAGGGCTCGAGACCCAGTACTTC.

The chain links TRBV15 to TRBJ1-1; D might be TRBD1 (6 bases). Trimming removed 3 bases from V and 1 base from J, with 12 bases in between. CDR1 and CDR2 from the germline V gene are LNHNV and YYDKDF (reference sequence). This CDR3 contains 15 residues. CDR3 residues: CATSRGTSPNTEAFF. CDR3 nucleotides: TGTGCCACCAGCAGGGGGACATCACCGAACACTGAAGCTTTCTTT. Variable domain in full (rest from reference TRBV15 and TRBJ1-1): DAMVIQNPRYQVTQFGKPVTLSCSQTLNHNVMYWYQQKSSQAPKLLFHYYDKDFNNEADTPDNFQSRRPNTSFCFLDIRSPGLGDTAMYLCATSRGTSPNTEAFFGQGTRLTVV.

The rearrangement uses TRBV21-1 and TRBJ2-7; the table gives TRBD1 as D, unverified against the DNA. TRBV21-1 is designated a pseudogene. This CDR3 is 16 amino acids long. The CDR3 sequence is CASSKEGSGGSYEQYF. DNA for the CDR3: TGTGCCAGCAGCAAAGAAGGCTCAGGGGGATCCTACGAGCAGTACTTC.

This chain links TRBV25-1 with TRBJ2-2; a possible D gene is TRBD1 (6 bases). The CDR3 contains 15 residues. V was trimmed by 8 bases and J by 6 bases, leaving 19 bases between them. Germline V gene sequence: CDR1 MGHDK, CDR2 SYGVNS. In nucleotides, the CDR3 is TGTGCCAGCCGAACGGGACACCGGGATGCCGGGGAGCTGTTTTTT. This sequence encodes CASRTGHRDAGELFF.

The rearrangement joins TRBV30 to TRBJ1-6; D unresolved. Germline lookup yields CDR1 GTSNPN and CDR2 SVGIG (reference sequence). With 2 bases removed from V and 5 bases from J, the gap between germline ends came to 10 bases. The CDR3 runs to 14 residues. The CDR3 bases are TGTGCCTGGAGTTACGGCGGGGATAATTCACCCCTCCACTTT. Protein: CAWSYGGDNSPLHF.

The chain carries TRBV27 and TRBJ1-4; possible D gene TRBD1, 5 bases. V was trimmed by 5 bases and J by 12 bases, leaving 22 bases between them. Germline V gives CDR1 MNHEY, CDR2 SMNVEV (reference sequence). The CDR3 has 15 residues. The CDR3 loop reads CASSHFSVGAEELFF. DNA of the CDR3: TGTGCCAGCAGTCATTTCTCCGTTGGGGCAGAGGAACTGTTTTTT.

This clone was observed a single time. The chain combines TRBV5-1 with TRBJ2-7; 9 bases are shared with TRBD1. The germline V gene encodes CDR1 SGHRS and CDR2 YFSETQ. CDR3 length equals 14 residues. The trim removed 4 bases at V and 6 bases at J, leaving 8 bases unmatched. DNA of the CDR3: TGCGCCAGCAGCCCCCGGGACAGGGCGGGCGAGCAGTACTTC. This codes for CASSPRDRAGEQYF.

The V call is TRBV7-9, the J call TRBJ2-3; 7 bases are a match to TRBD2. CDR1 is SEHNR and CDR2 is FQNEAQ in the germline V gene (reference sequence). CDR3 length: 18 residues. Trimming cost V 4 bases and J 5 bases; bases outside gene matches: 18. CDR3 DNA: TGTGCCAGCAGCTCATCCGCACTAGCGCTCAGTGAGGGAGATACGCAGTATTTT. Amino acid sequence: CASSSSALALSEGDTQYF.

The CDR3 bases are TGCGCCAGCAGCTTGGTCGCGGGAGGAGACAATGAGCAGTTCTTC. Amino acid sequence: CASSLVAGGDNEQFF. The chain employs TRBV5-1 and TRBJ2-1, with TRBD2 matching over 8 bases. With 0 bases clipped from V and 5 bases from J, the junction kept 4 bases outside the gene matches. This CDR3 has 15 residues. Germline V gene sequence: CDR1 SGHRS, CDR2 YFSETQ.

This chain links TRBV4-2 with TRBJ2-1, with D hard to call. The CDR3 is made up of 13 amino acids. Germline values: CDR1 LGHNA, CDR2 YNFKEQ. Deletions cut 4 bases from V and 8 bases from J, with 12 bases between. CDR3 DNA sequence: TGTGCCAGCAGCCTTGGTAGCCATGATGAGCAGTTCTTC. It yields the protein CASSLGSHDEQFF.

This clone was counted a few times. Written as DNA, the CDR3 is TGTGCCAGCAGCCAAAGGGCCGGGACAGGGTTGTACGAGCAGTACTTC. This gives the protein CASSQRAGTGLYEQYF. The chain recombines TRBV3-1 (or the pseudogene TRBV3-2) with TRBJ2-7; 9 nucleotides match TRBD1. Unmatched junction bases numbered 9, after V lost 2 bases and J lost 4 bases. The germline V gene encodes CDR1 LGHDT and CDR2 YNNKEL (reference sequence). The CDR3 loop spans 16 amino acids.

This clone was detected ten times or more. This chain connects TRBV27 to TRBJ2-7, with TRBD1 matching 10 bases. Unmatched junction bases numbered 12, after V lost 5 bases and J lost 2 bases. This CDR3 region has 17 residues. Germline-derived CDR1 and CDR2 are MNHEY and SMNVEV (reference sequence). For the CDR3, the DNA is TGTGCCAGCAGTCTGACCGGGACAGGGGTAATCGCCTACGAGCAGTACTTC. It specifies CASSLTGTGVIAYEQYF.

The V call is TRBV11-2, the J call TRBJ2-2, with 7 bases matching TRBD2. Per the germline V gene, CDR1 is SGHAT and CDR2 is FQNNGV. This CDR3 is 15 amino acids long. V shed 1 base, J shed 5 bases, and the junction held 4 bases outside the gene matches. In DNA, the CDR3 is TGTGCCAGCAGCTTAGTAGGACTAGGGACCGGGGAGCTGTTTTTT. Protein sequence: CASSLVGLGTGELFF.

This chain connects TRBV7-2 to TRBJ1-5; weak D call: TRBD1 (6 bases). Per germline, CDR1 SGHTA and CDR2 FQGNSA. This CDR3 region has 15 residues. V was shortened by 4 bases and J by 6 bases, with 16 bases between the two germline ends. The CDR3 protein is CASSYGTTVGQPQHF. DNA of the CDR3: TGTGCCAGCAGCTACGGGACAACGGTCGGTCAGCCCCAGCATTTT.

The genes are TRBV5-6 and TRBJ1-5, with 8 bases lining up with TRBD1. The V and J ends lost 1 base and 6 bases, in that order; junction bases with no gene match: 12. Germline V lookup: CDR1 SGHDT, CDR2 YYEEEE. The CDR3 consists of 17 residues. The CDR3 sequence is CASSLFIGTGSSQPQHF. CDR3 bases: TGTGCCAGCAGCTTGTTCATTGGGACAGGTTCGTCTCAGCCCCAGCATTTT. The whole variable domain, filled in from reference TRBV5-6 and TRBJ1-5, reads DAGVTQSPTHLIKTRGQQVTLRCSPKSGHDTVSWYQQALGQGPQFIFQYYEEEERQRGNFPDRFSGHQFPNYSSELNVNALLLGDSALYLCASSLFIGTGSSQPQHFGDGTRLSIL.

This clone was counted a single time. The chain joins TRBV5-1 to TRBJ1-4; D call uncertain. V lost 4 bases to trimming and J lost 0 bases, with 7 bases between them. CDR1 and CDR2 from the germline V gene are SGHRS and YFSETQ. This CDR3 has 14 amino acids. CDR3 region: CASSGGATNEKLFF. CDR3 DNA: TGCGCCAGCAGCGGCGGAGCAACTAATGAAAAACTGTTTTTT.

The chain uses TRBV27 and TRBJ1-1; a possible D gene is TRBD1 (5 bases). CDR3 length equals 15 residues. CDR1 MNHEY and CDR2 SMNVEV come from the germline V gene (reference sequence). The V end lost 0 bases, the J end lost 5 bases, and 13 bases lay between the germline ends. CDR3 sequence: CASSLSPGYGTEAFF. The CDR3 DNA follows: TGTGCCAGCAGTTTATCTCCAGGGTATGGAACTGAAGCTTTCTTT.

The chain joins TRBV5-1 to TRBJ2-1; the match to TRBD2 covers 13 bases. CDR1 is SGHRS, CDR2 YFSETQ, per germline. This CDR3 has 15 residues. The trim removed 6 bases at V and 7 bases at J, leaving 7 bases unmatched. CDR3 protein: CASTPTSGRVNEQFF. CDR3 DNA: TGCGCCAGCACTCCTACTAGCGGGAGGGTTAATGAGCAGTTCTTC.

This rearrangement joins TRBV24-1 to TRBJ2-7; 7 bases map to TRBD2. V shed 4 bases and J 3 bases; nucleotides not matched to a gene: 8. CDR3 length: 15 residues. Germline V gene data show CDR1 as KGHDR and CDR2 as SFDVKD. This chain's CDR3 is CATSDPGEGGYEQYF. CDR3 coding DNA: TGTGCCACCAGTGACCCCGGGGAGGGTGGCTACGAGCAGTACTTC.

The rearrangement joins TRBV9 to TRBJ1-2, with TRBD1 matching 7 bases. Germline assignment: CDR1 SGDLS and CDR2 YYNGEE. Trimming removed 3 bases from V and 2 bases from J; junction bases left unmatched: 7. There are 15 residues in the CDR3. The CDR3 is CASSATGTTNYGYTF. Written as DNA, the CDR3 is TGTGCCAGCAGCGCGACAGGGACGACGAACTATGGCTACACCTTC.

V usage is TRBV6-4 and J usage is TRBJ1-2; D call uncertain. V was clipped by 3 bases and J by 9 bases, with 17 bases between them. This CDR3 is 14 amino acids long. The V gene's germline CDR1 is MRHNA and CDR2 SNTAGT. CDR3 sequence reads: CASSDLGGNLRYTF. Here the CDR3 DNA reads TGTGCCAGCAGTGATCTTGGCGGGAATCTTCGCTACACCTTC.

The V call is TRBV5-1, the J call TRBJ1-1; D remains ambiguous. The CDR3 consists of 12 residues. CDR1 and CDR2 from the germline V gene are SGHRS and YFSETQ. The V end lost 4 bases, the J end lost 7 bases, and 11 bases lay between the germline ends. This chain's CDR3 is CASSPVGVEAFF. The DNA for the CDR3 is TGCGCCAGCAGCCCGGTAGGAGTTGAAGCTTTCTTT.

This chain uses TRBV28 with TRBJ2-7, with D possibly being TRBD2 (5 bases). The CDR3 is made up of 15 amino acids. V was cut by 3 bases and J by 3 bases, with 15 bases left in between. Per germline, CDR1 MDHEN and CDR2 SYDVKM. The CDR3 loop reads CASSLAGLKNYEQYF. DNA of the CDR3: TGTGCCAGCAGTTTGGCTGGACTGAAGAACTACGAGCAGTACTTC.

The chain couples TRBV11-3 to TRBJ1-1; unclear D gene. Trimming took 2 bases from V and 6 from J, leaving 10 bases between them. Germline V gene lookup returns CDR1 SGHNT and CDR2 YENEEA. The CDR3 contains 13 residues. The chain's CDR3 is CASSLRPDSEAFF. The CDR3 nucleotides read TGTGCCAGCAGCTTAAGGCCAGACTCTGAAGCTTTCTTT.

The rearrangement uses TRBV5-5 and TRBJ2-3; D gene unclear. Germline V gene sequence: CDR1 SGHKS, CDR2 YYEKEE (reference sequence). There are 12 residues in the CDR3. Trimming took 1 base from V and 6 from J, leaving 6 bases between them. CDR3 sequence: CASSLSSDTQYF. The CDR3 nucleotides are TGTGCCAGCAGCTTGTCTTCCGATACGCAGTATTTT. The full variable domain, rest sourced from reference TRBV5-5 and TRBJ2-3, is DAGVTQSPTHLIKTRGQQVTLRCSPISGHKSVSWYQQVLGQGPQFIFQYYEKEERGRGNFPDRFSARQFPNYSSELNVNALLLGDSALYLCASSLSSDTQYFGPGTRLTVL.